Listed below are T cell receptor beta chains from one sample, sequenced in a study of neurological immune-mediated disorders. TCRdb itself ran the 5' RACE reads through MiXCR, one entry per CDR3 protein. Of approximately 70,000 distinct CDR3 sequences listed, 4.8% are singletons. Sequencing input: PBMCs. These receptors all stem from a woman in her 70s with multiple sclerosis. Each CDR3 is given with its conserved first and last residue. The order of the fields is D gene, V gene, clone size, J gene, CDR3 protein, CDR3 DNA. The D gene is left open where the match is weak. The size field is filled for only some rows; it gives once, few, many or a size class.

d_gene: TRBD2; v_gene: TRBV20-1; abundance: many; j_gene: TRBJ2-3; CDR3aa: CSARDPSGDTQYF; CDR3nt: TGCAGTGCTAGAGACCCTAGCGGCGATACGCAGTATTTT
d_gene: NA; v_gene: TRBV20-1; abundance: many; j_gene: TRBJ1-2; CDR3aa: CSARGPLANYGYTF; CDR3nt: TGCAGTGCGCGCGGCCCGCTAGCTAACTATGGCTACACCTTC
d_gene: NA; v_gene: TRBV15; abundance: many; j_gene: TRBJ2-1; CDR3aa: CATSRDPELSEQFF; CDR3nt: TGTGCCACCAGCAGAGACCCAGAGTTGAGTGAGCAGTTCTTC
d_gene: TRBD1; v_gene: TRBV24-1; abundance: NA; j_gene: TRBJ1-5; CDR3aa: CATSGTGSSQPQHF; CDR3nt: TGTGCCACCAGTGGGACAGGTTCAAGTCAGCCCCAGCATTTT
d_gene: TRBD1; v_gene: TRBV5-1; abundance: many; j_gene: TRBJ2-5; CDR3aa: CASSTDRGTETQYF; CDR3nt: TGCGCCAGCAGCACCGACAGGGGTACAGAGACCCAGTACTTC
d_gene: NA; v_gene: TRBV3-1; abundance: many; j_gene: TRBJ1-1; CDR3aa: CASSQERSGLMNTEAFF; CDR3nt: TGTGCCAGCAGCCAAGAAAGGAGTGGGTTGATGAACACTGAAGCTTTCTTT
d_gene: NA; v_gene: TRBV20-1; abundance: NA; j_gene: TRBJ2-2; CDR3aa: CSARDGGQNTGELFF; CDR3nt: TGCAGTGCTAGAGACGGGGGACAGAACACCGGGGAGCTGTTTTTT
d_gene: TRBD2; v_gene: TRBV6-5; abundance: many; j_gene: TRBJ2-7; CDR3aa: CASSYTTPGTSGRAYEQYF; CDR3nt: TGTGCCAGCAGTTACACAACCCCCGGGACTAGCGGGAGGGCCTACGAGCAGTACTTC
d_gene: NA; v_gene: TRBV25-1; abundance: many; j_gene: TRBJ2-3; CDR3aa: CASSELGGGTDTQYF; CDR3nt: TGTGCCAGCAGTGAATTGGGCGGAGGCACAGATACGCAGTATTTT
d_gene: NA; v_gene: TRBV5-1; abundance: many; j_gene: TRBJ2-5; CDR3aa: CASSLGVQREETQYF; CDR3nt: TGCGCCAGCAGCTTGGGGGTACAGCGGGAAGAGACCCAGTACTTC
d_gene: TRBD2; v_gene: TRBV5-1; abundance: many; j_gene: TRBJ2-6; CDR3aa: CASSSTRGGFSGANVLTF; CDR3nt: TGCGCCAGCAGCTCCACCCGGGGGGGATTCTCTGGGGCCAACGTCCTGACTTTC
d_gene: NA; v_gene: TRBV12-3/TRBV12-4; abundance: many; j_gene: TRBJ2-3; CDR3aa: CASSPAGGTQYF; CDR3nt: TGTGCCAGCAGCCCCGCTGGGGGTACGCAGTATTTT
d_gene: TRBD2; v_gene: TRBV7-2; abundance: many; j_gene: TRBJ2-5; CDR3aa: CASSPRLAMYQETQYF; CDR3nt: TGTGCCAGCAGCCCAAGACTAGCGATGTACCAAGAGACCCAGTACTTC
d_gene: NA; v_gene: TRBV12-3/TRBV12-4; abundance: many; j_gene: TRBJ1-2; CDR3aa: CASSPGYGYTF; CDR3nt: TGTGCCAGCAGCCCAGGATATGGCTACACCTTC
d_gene: TRBD1; v_gene: TRBV7-2; abundance: many; j_gene: TRBJ1-1; CDR3aa: CASSSGDRGLIGTEAFF; CDR3nt: TGTGCCAGCAGCTCAGGAGACAGGGGGCTAATAGGCACTGAAGCTTTCTTT
d_gene: TRBD1; v_gene: TRBV7-9; abundance: many; j_gene: TRBJ2-7; CDR3aa: CASSLPAGGLDEQYF; CDR3nt: TGTGCCAGCAGCTTACCGGCAGGGGGATTGGACGAGCAGTACTTC
d_gene: NA; v_gene: TRBV20-1; abundance: few; j_gene: TRBJ1-2; CDR3aa: CSASREGGYTF; CDR3nt: TGCAGTGCTAGCAGGGAAGGTGGCTACACCTTC
d_gene: TRBD2; v_gene: TRBV7-2; abundance: many; j_gene: TRBJ2-5; CDR3aa: CASSRPSGEETQYF; CDR3nt: TGTGCCAGCAGCCGCCCTAGCGGAGAAGAGACCCAGTACTTC
d_gene: TRBD1; v_gene: TRBV7-8; abundance: NA; j_gene: TRBJ2-1; CDR3aa: CASSLYWDREYEQFF; CDR3nt: TGTGCCAGCAGCTTATACTGGGACAGGGAGTATGAGCAGTTCTTC
d_gene: NA; v_gene: TRBV3-1; abundance: many; j_gene: TRBJ1-1; CDR3aa: CASSQEMNTEAFF; CDR3nt: TGTGCCAGCAGCCAAGAAATGAACACTGAAGCTTTCTTT
d_gene: NA; v_gene: TRBV20-1; abundance: many; j_gene: TRBJ2-7; CDR3aa: CSAIGSGELSEQYF; CDR3nt: TGCAGTGCCATTGGGTCAGGGGAATTGTCCGAGCAGTACTTC
d_gene: NA; v_gene: TRBV7-9; abundance: many; j_gene: TRBJ1-4; CDR3aa: CASSFEGHTNEKLFF; CDR3nt: TGTGCCAGCAGCTTTGAGGGGCACACTAATGAAAAACTGTTTTTT
d_gene: TRBD2; v_gene: TRBV9; abundance: many; j_gene: TRBJ2-7; CDR3aa: CASSAGPGGRPPYEQYF; CDR3nt: TGTGCCAGCAGCGCCGGGCCAGGCGGGAGGCCCCCCTACGAGCAGTACTTC
d_gene: TRBD2; v_gene: TRBV20-1; abundance: many; j_gene: TRBJ2-1; CDR3aa: CSAPELAAYNEQFF; CDR3nt: TGCAGTGCCCCGGAGCTAGCGGCCTACAATGAGCAGTTCTTC
d_gene: TRBD2; v_gene: TRBV6-6; abundance: NA; j_gene: TRBJ2-1; CDR3aa: CASSRDGRGGEQFF; CDR3nt: TGTGCCAGCAGTAGGGACGGGAGGGGCGGTGAGCAGTTCTTC
d_gene: NA; v_gene: TRBV20-1; abundance: few; j_gene: TRBJ1-5; CDR3aa: CSASTAGFGQPQHF; CDR3nt: TGCAGTGCTAGCACGGCAGGATTCGGTCAGCCCCAGCATTTT
d_gene: NA; v_gene: TRBV29-1; abundance: NA; j_gene: TRBJ1-4; CDR3aa: CSVEEGANEKLFF; CDR3nt: TGCAGCGTTGAAGAGGGGGCAAACGAAAAACTGTTTTTT
d_gene: TRBD2; v_gene: TRBV4-1; abundance: many; j_gene: TRBJ2-1; CDR3aa: CASSLTSGTEQFF; CDR3nt: TGCGCCAGCAGTCTGACTAGCGGAACTGAGCAGTTCTTC
d_gene: NA; v_gene: TRBV6-5; abundance: many; j_gene: TRBJ1-1; CDR3aa: CASSYGVAMNTEAFF; CDR3nt: TGTGCCAGCAGTTACGGGGTTGCGATGAACACTGAAGCTTTCTTT
d_gene: NA; v_gene: TRBV7-2; abundance: many; j_gene: TRBJ2-5; CDR3aa: CASTPGRGKETQYF; CDR3nt: TGTGCCAGCACCCCCGGACGGGGGAAAGAGACCCAGTACTTC
d_gene: TRBD1; v_gene: TRBV6-5; abundance: NA; j_gene: TRBJ2-6; CDR3aa: CASSLQGTGANVLTF; CDR3nt: TGTGCCAGCAGTTTACAGGGGACTGGGGCCAACGTCCTGACTTTC
d_gene: TRBD2; v_gene: TRBV20-1; abundance: many; j_gene: TRBJ2-3; CDR3aa: CSASVIVSGTRDTQYF; CDR3nt: TGCAGTGCTAGCGTAATAGTTAGCGGGACAAGGGATACGCAGTATTTT
d_gene: NA; v_gene: TRBV4-3; abundance: many; j_gene: TRBJ2-3; CDR3aa: CASSQDIGHYTQYF; CDR3nt: TGCGCCAGCAGCCAAGATATTGGACACTATACGCAGTATTTT
d_gene: NA; v_gene: TRBV20-1; abundance: NA; j_gene: TRBJ1-1; CDR3aa: CSARASQGNTEAFF; CDR3nt: TGCAGTGCTAGAGCGTCACAGGGGAACACTGAAGCTTTCTTT
d_gene: TRBD1; v_gene: TRBV30; abundance: few; j_gene: TRBJ2-7; CDR3aa: CAWSQTGYEQYF; CDR3nt: TGTGCCTGGAGCCAGACAGGGTACGAGCAGTACTTC
d_gene: NA; v_gene: TRBV20-1; abundance: many; j_gene: TRBJ2-1; CDR3aa: CSAPHMAGGNEQFF; CDR3nt: TGCAGTGCCCCTCACATGGCGGGTGGCAATGAGCAGTTCTTC
d_gene: NA; v_gene: TRBV3-1; abundance: many; j_gene: TRBJ2-7; CDR3aa: CASSQVGWPYEQYF; CDR3nt: TGTGCCAGCAGCCAAGTAGGGTGGCCCTACGAGCAGTACTTC
d_gene: NA; v_gene: TRBV15; abundance: many; j_gene: TRBJ1-3; CDR3aa: CATSRVTGGGNTIYF; CDR3nt: TGTGCCACCAGCAGAGTTACGGGAGGTGGAAACACCATATATTTT
d_gene: TRBD1; v_gene: TRBV3-1; abundance: many; j_gene: TRBJ1-1; CDR3aa: CASRAGGTTEAFF; CDR3nt: TGTGCCAGCAGGGCAGGGGGTACCACTGAAGCTTTCTTT
d_gene: NA; v_gene: TRBV27; abundance: many; j_gene: TRBJ1-5; CDR3aa: CASSLSVSGNQPQHF; CDR3nt: TGTGCCAGCAGTTTATCAGTGTCGGGCAATCAGCCCCAGCATTTT
d_gene: NA; v_gene: TRBV3-1; abundance: many; j_gene: TRBJ1-3; CDR3aa: CASSQIAGRNTIYF; CDR3nt: TGTGCCAGCAGCCAGATCGCAGGGAGGAACACCATATATTTT
d_gene: TRBD2; v_gene: TRBV9; abundance: many; j_gene: TRBJ2-7; CDR3aa: CASSVAGANYEQYF; CDR3nt: TGTGCCAGCAGCGTTGCGGGAGCCAACTACGAGCAGTACTTC
d_gene: TRBD1; v_gene: TRBV5-1; abundance: many; j_gene: TRBJ2-7; CDR3aa: CASSVRRDRGSYEQYF; CDR3nt: TGCGCCAGCAGCGTCCGCCGGGACAGGGGGTCCTACGAGCAGTACTTC
d_gene: NA; v_gene: TRBV7-2; abundance: many; j_gene: TRBJ2-3; CDR3aa: CASSPRGTDTQYF; CDR3nt: TGTGCCAGCAGCCCTAGGGGCACAGATACGCAGTATTTT
d_gene: NA; v_gene: TRBV30; abundance: NA; j_gene: TRBJ1-1; CDR3aa: CAWVGTEAFF; CDR3nt: TGTGCCTGGGTCGGAACTGAAGCTTTCTTT
d_gene: NA; v_gene: TRBV7-2; abundance: many; j_gene: TRBJ2-1; CDR3aa: CASSSRRGTLRPEQFF; CDR3nt: TGTGCCAGCAGCTCGCGAAGAGGCACACTCCGTCCTGAGCAGTTCTTC
d_gene: NA; v_gene: TRBV7-8; abundance: many; j_gene: TRBJ2-7; CDR3aa: CASSPTVGTYYEQYF; CDR3nt: TGTGCCAGCAGCCCCACCGTGGGAACCTACTACGAGCAGTACTTC
d_gene: NA; v_gene: TRBV20-1; abundance: many; j_gene: TRBJ1-4; CDR3aa: CSARDRAEGVKLFF; CDR3nt: TGCAGTGCTAGAGATCGGGCCGAAGGGGTGAAACTGTTTTTT
d_gene: TRBD1; v_gene: TRBV20-1; abundance: few; j_gene: TRBJ1-5; CDR3aa: CSATRTGVGNQPQHF; CDR3nt: TGCAGTGCGACCCGGACAGGGGTGGGCAATCAGCCCCAGCATTTT
d_gene: TRBD1; v_gene: TRBV5-8; abundance: many; j_gene: TRBJ1-2; CDR3aa: CASSYPDRGYGYTF; CDR3nt: TGTGCCAGCAGCTACCCGGACAGGGGGTATGGCTACACCTTC
d_gene: TRBD2; v_gene: TRBV7-2; abundance: many; j_gene: TRBJ2-7; CDR3aa: CASSPQREVGEQYF; CDR3nt: TGTGCCAGCAGCCCCCAGCGGGAGGTGGGCGAGCAGTACTTC
d_gene: TRBD1; v_gene: TRBV28; abundance: NA; j_gene: TRBJ2-7; CDR3aa: CASSLDRAFSYEQYF; CDR3nt: TGTGCCAGCAGTTTAGACAGGGCCTTTTCCTACGAGCAGTACTTC
d_gene: NA; v_gene: TRBV7-2; abundance: NA; j_gene: TRBJ1-3; CDR3aa: CASSLGLKGQLLSGNTIYF; CDR3nt: TGTGCCAGCAGCTTAGGTCTTAAGGGTCAGCTTCTCTCTGGAAACACCATATATTTT